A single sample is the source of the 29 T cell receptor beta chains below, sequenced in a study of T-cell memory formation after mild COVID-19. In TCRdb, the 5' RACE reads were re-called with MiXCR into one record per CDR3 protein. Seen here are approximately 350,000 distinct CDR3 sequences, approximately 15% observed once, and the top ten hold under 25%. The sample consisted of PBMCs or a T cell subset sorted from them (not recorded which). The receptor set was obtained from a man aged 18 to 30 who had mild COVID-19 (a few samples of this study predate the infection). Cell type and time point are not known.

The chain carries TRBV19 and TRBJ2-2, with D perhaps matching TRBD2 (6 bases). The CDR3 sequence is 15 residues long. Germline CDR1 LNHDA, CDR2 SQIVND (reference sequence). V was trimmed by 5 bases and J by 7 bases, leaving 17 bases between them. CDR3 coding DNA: TGTGCCAGTAGTCCCCCGGGAGCTCCGGTCGGGGAGCTGTTTTTT. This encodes CASSPPGAPVGELFF.

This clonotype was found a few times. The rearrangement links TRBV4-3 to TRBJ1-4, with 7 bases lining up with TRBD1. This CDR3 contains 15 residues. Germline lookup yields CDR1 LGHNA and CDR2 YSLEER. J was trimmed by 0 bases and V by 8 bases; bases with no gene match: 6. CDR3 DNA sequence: TGCGCCAGCGCCCCGGGACAGTCAACTAATGAAAAACTGTTTTTT. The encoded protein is CASAPGQSTNEKLFF.

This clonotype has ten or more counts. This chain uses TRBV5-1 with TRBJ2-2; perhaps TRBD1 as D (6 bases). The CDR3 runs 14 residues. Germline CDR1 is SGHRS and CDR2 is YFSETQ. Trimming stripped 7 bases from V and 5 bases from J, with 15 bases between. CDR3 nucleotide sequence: TGCGCCAGCCGGGACGGCCAGGGGACCGGGGAGCTGTTTTTT. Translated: CASRDGQGTGELFF.

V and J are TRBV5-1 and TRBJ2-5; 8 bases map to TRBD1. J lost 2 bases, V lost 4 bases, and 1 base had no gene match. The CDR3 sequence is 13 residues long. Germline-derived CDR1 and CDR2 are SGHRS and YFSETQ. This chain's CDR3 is CASSGQGQETQYF. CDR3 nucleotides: TGCGCCAGCAGCGGACAGGGACAAGAGACCCAGTACTTC. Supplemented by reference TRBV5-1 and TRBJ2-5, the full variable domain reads KAGVTQTPRYLIKTRGQQVTLSCSPISGHRSVSWYQQTPGQGLQFLFEYFSETQRNKGNFPGRFSGRQFSNSRSEMNVSTLELGDSALYLCASSGQGQETQYFGPGTRLLVL.

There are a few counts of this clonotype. The CDR3 nucleotides are TGTGCCAGCAGTTTTAGATTGGTTTCCGAGCAGTACTTC. Its translation: CASSFRLVSEQYF. The chain joins TRBV27 to TRBJ2-7; D unclear. CDR1 is MNHEY and CDR2 is SMNVEV in the germline V gene (reference sequence). V gave up 3 bases and J gave up 6 bases, with 12 bases separating them. The CDR3 spans 13 residues.

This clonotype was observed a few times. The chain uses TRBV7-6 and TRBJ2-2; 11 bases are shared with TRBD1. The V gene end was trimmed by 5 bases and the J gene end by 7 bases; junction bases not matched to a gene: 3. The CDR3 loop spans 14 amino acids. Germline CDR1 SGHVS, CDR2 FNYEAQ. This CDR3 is CASSRTGGIGELFF. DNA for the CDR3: TGTGCCAGCAGCCGGACAGGGGGCATCGGGGAGCTGTTTTTT.

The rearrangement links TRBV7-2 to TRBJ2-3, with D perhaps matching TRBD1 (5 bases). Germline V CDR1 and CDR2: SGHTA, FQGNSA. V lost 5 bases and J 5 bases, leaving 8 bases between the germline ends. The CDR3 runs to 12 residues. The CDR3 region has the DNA TGTGCCAGCAGCAACCAGGGAGATACGCAGTATTTT. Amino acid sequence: CASSNQGDTQYF.

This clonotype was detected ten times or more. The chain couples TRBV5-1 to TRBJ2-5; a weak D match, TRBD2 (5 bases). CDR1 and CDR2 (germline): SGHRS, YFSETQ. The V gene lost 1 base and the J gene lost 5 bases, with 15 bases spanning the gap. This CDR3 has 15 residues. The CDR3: CASSLLVPGMETQYF. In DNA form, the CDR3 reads TGCGCCAGCAGCTTGTTGGTACCGGGGATGGAGACCCAGTACTTC. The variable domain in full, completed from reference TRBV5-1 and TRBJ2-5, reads KAGVTQTPRYLIKTRGQQVTLSCSPISGHRSVSWYQQTPGQGLQFLFEYFSETQRNKGNFPGRFSGRQFSNSRSEMNVSTLELGDSALYLCASSLLVPGMETQYFGPGTRLLVL.

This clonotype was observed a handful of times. The CDR3 coding sequence is TGCGCCAGCAGCCCCTCGGGGGGCCGATACTTGGGTGAGCAGTACTTC. Encoded protein: CASSPSGGRYLGEQYF. The chain uses TRBV4-3 and TRBJ2-7, with D possibly being TRBD2 (7 bases). V lost 4 bases to trimming and J lost 7 bases, with 23 bases between them. The CDR3 contains 16 residues. Germline CDR1 and CDR2: LGHNA and YSLEER.

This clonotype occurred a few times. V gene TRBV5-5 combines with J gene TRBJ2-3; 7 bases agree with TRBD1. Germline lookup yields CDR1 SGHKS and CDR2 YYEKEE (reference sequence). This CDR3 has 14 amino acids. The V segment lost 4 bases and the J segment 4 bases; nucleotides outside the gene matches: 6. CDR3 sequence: CASSPTGIADTQYF. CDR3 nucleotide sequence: TGTGCCAGCAGCCCGACAGGGATTGCAGATACGCAGTATTTT.

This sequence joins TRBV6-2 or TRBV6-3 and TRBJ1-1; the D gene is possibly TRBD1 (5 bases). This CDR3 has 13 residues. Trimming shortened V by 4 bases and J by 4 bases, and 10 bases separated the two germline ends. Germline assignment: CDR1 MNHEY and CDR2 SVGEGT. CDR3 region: CASSLGHGTEAFF. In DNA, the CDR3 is TGTGCCAGCAGTTTGGGGCATGGCACTGAAGCTTTCTTT.

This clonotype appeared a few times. The CDR3 loop reads CASSPRGGRGFQETQYF. CDR3 nucleotides: TGTGCCAGCAGCCCTAGAGGAGGGAGGGGCTTTCAAGAGACCCAGTACTTC. The rearrangement joins TRBV7-9 to TRBJ2-5; 7 bases fit TRBD2. CDR3 length: 17 amino acids. J was trimmed by 2 bases and V by 5 bases; bases with no gene match: 14. Germline V lookup: CDR1 SEHNR, CDR2 FQNEAQ (reference sequence).

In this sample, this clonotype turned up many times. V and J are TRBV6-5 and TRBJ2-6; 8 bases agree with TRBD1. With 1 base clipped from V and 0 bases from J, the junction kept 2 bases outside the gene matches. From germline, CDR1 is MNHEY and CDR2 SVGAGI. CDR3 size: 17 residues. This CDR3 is CASSYLTGDSGANVLTF. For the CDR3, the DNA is TGTGCCAGCAGTTACTTGACAGGGGACTCTGGGGCCAACGTCCTGACTTTC.

The CDR3 sequence: CASSLTLIEQYF. CDR3 sequence (DNA): TGTGCCAGCAGCTTGACTCTAATCGAGCAGTACTTC. The chain recombines TRBV5-8 with TRBJ2-7; D call uncertain. This CDR3 comprises 12 residues. The germline V and J ends were trimmed by 1 base and 6 bases, with 8 bases remaining between them. Germline V gives CDR1 SGHTS, CDR2 YDEGEE.

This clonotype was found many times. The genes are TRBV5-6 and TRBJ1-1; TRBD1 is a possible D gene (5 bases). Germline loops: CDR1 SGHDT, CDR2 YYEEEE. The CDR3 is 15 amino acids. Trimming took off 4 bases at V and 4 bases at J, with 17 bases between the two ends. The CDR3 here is CASSPRWGVGTEAFF. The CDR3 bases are TGTGCCAGCAGCCCTAGGTGGGGGGTCGGCACTGAAGCTTTCTTT. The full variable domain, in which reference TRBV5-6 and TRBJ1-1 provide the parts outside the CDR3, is DAGVTQSPTHLIKTRGQQVTLRCSPKSGHDTVSWYQQALGQGPQFIFQYYEEEERQRGNFPDRFSGHQFPNYSSELNVNALLLGDSALYLCASSPRWGVGTEAFFGQGTRLTVV.

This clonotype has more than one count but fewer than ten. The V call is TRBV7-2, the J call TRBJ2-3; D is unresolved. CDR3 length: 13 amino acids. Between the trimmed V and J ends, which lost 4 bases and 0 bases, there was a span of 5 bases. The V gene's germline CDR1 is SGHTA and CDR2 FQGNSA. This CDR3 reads CASSYQSTDTQYF. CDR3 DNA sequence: TGTGCCAGCAGCTATCAGAGCACAGATACGCAGTATTTT. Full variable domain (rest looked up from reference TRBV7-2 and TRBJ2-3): GAGVSQSPSNKVTEKGKDVELRCDPISGHTALYWYRQSLGQGLEFLIYFQGNSAPDKSGLPSDRFSAERTGGSVSTLTIQRTQQEDSAVYLCASSYQSTDTQYFGPGTRLTVL.

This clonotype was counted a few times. The DNA for the CDR3 is TGTGCCAGCAGCAGCGGACAGGGTGGGACCTACGAGCAGTACTTC. Translating it yields CASSSGQGGTYEQYF. This rearrangement joins TRBV6-2 or TRBV6-3 to TRBJ2-7, with 8 bases matching TRBD1. Germline CDR1 reads MNHEY; CDR2 reads SVGEGT. The V gene end was trimmed by 6 bases and the J gene end by 2 bases; junction bases not matched to a gene: 9. The CDR3 contains 15 residues.

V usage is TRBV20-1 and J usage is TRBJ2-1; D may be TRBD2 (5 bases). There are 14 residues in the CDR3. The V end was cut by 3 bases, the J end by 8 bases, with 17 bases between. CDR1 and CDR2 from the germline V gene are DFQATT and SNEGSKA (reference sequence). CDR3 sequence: CSASRGTPPDEQFF. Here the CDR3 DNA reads TGCAGTGCTAGTCGGGGTACCCCCCCTGATGAGCAGTTCTTC.

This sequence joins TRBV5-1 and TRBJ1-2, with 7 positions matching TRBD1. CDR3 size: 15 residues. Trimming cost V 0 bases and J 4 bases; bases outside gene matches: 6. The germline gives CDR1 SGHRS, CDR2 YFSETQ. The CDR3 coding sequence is TGCGCCAGCAGCTTGGACGAACAGGGGCGCTATGGCTACACCTTC. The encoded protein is CASSLDEQGRYGYTF.

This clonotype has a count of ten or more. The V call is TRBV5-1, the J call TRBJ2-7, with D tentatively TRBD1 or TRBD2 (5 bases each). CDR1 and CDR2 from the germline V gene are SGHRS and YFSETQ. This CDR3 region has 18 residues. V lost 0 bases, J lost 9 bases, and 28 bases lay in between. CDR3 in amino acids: CASSLEKVPGQRASGQYV. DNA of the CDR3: TGCGCCAGCAGCTTGGAGAAGGTCCCGGGGCAGAGGGCATCGGGGCAGTACGTC.

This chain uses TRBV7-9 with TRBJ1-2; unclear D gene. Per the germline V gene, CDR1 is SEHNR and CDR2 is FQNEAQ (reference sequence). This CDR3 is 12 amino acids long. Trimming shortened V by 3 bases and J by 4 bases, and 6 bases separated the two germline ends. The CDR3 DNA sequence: TGTGCCAGCAGCTTTAACATCTATGGCTACACCTTC. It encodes CASSFNIYGYTF.

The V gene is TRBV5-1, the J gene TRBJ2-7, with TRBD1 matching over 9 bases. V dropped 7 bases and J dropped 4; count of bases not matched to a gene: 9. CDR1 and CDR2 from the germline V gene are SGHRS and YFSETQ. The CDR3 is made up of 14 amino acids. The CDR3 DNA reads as TGCGCCAGCGCGACAGGGACAGGGCTTTACGAGCAGTACTTC. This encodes CASATGTGLYEQYF.

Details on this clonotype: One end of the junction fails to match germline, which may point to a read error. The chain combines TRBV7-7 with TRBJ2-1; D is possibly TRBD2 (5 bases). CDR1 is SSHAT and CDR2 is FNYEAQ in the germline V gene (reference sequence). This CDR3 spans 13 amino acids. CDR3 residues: CASSLGRSNEQFF. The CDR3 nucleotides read TGTGCTAGCAGCTTAGGGAGATCCAATGAGCAGTTCTTC.

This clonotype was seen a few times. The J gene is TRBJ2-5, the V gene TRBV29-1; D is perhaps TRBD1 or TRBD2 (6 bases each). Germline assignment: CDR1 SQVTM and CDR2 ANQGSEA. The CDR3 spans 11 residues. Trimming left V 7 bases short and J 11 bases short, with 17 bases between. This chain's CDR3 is CSAGDGGTQYF. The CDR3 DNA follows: TGCAGCGCAGGGGACGGAGGGACTCAGTACTTC.

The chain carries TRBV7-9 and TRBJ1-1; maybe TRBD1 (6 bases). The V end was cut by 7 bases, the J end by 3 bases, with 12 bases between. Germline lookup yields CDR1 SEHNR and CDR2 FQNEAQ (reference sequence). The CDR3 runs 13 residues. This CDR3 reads CASIGQYDTEAFF. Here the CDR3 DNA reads TGTGCCAGCATCGGACAGTACGACACTGAAGCTTTCTTT.

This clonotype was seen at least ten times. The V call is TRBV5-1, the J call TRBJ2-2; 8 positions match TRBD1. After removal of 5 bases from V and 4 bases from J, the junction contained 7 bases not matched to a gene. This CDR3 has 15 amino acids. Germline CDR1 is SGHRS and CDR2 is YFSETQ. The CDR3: CASRITGGGTGELFF. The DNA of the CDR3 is TGCGCCAGCAGGATCACAGGGGGAGGCACCGGGGAGCTGTTTTTT.

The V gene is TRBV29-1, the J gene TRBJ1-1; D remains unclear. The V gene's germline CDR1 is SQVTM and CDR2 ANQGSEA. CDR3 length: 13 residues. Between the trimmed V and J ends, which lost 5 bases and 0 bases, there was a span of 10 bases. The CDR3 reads CSVSRNLNTEAFF. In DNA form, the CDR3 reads TGCAGCGTTAGCCGGAATTTGAACACTGAAGCTTTCTTT.

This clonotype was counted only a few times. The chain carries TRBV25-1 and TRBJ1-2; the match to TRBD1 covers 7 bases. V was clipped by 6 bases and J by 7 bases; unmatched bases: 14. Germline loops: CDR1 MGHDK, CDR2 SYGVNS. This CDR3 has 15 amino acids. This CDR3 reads CASSEIDREVRGYTF. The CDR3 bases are TGTGCCAGCAGCGAAATAGACAGGGAGGTTCGTGGCTACACCTTC.

The CDR3 region has the DNA TGTGCCAGCGGAGGACTAGCACAAGAGACCCAGTACTTC. Residues: CASGGLAQETQYF. The chain carries TRBV27 and TRBJ2-5, with 8 bases aligning to TRBD2. In germline, CDR1 is MNHEY, CDR2 SMNVEV (reference sequence). The CDR3 is 13 residues long. J gave up 2 bases and V 8 bases, and 4 bases lay outside the gene matches.